This is a list of T cell receptor beta chains from one sample in a study of control samples from healthy donors and cancer patients. Only in-frame clones appear in the TCRdb table, and some are missing; sequencing was by immunoSEQ multiplex PCR. The table lists 45,000 to 55,000 clones, 90% to 95% of them singletons. The sequenced sample consisted of blood. All receptors derive from a man younger than 45 in good health. Both conserved end residues are part of each CDR3. A D gene is named only where the DNA matches it firmly. Some rows mark clone size as missing; the rest say once, few, many or name a class of expanded clone.

J: TRBJ1-1; V: TRBV28; D: TRBD1; size: NA; CDR3: CASSGTGLGTEAFF; DNA: TGTGCCAGCAGTGGGACAGGGTTGGGCACTGAAGCTTTCTTT
J: TRBJ2-7; V: TRBV4-2; D: NA; size: NA; CDR3: CASSQAGGASFNEQYF; DNA: TGTGCCAGCAGCCAAGCGGGTGGAGCTAGCTTCAACGAGCAGTACTTC
J: TRBJ2-1; V: TRBV5-6; D: TRBD2; size: NA; CDR3: CASSFGGLAYNEQFF; DNA: TGTGCCAGCAGCTTTGGGGGACTAGCGTACAATGAGCAGTTCTTC
J: TRBJ2-1; V: TRBV7-3; D: TRBD2; size: NA; CDR3: CASSLLPGLAAGSYNEQFF; DNA: TGTGCCAGCAGCTTGTTACCGGGACTAGCGGCTGGCTCCTACAATGAGCAGTTCTTC
J: TRBJ2-5; V: TRBV19; D: TRBD2; size: NA; CDR3: CASSINPSGRLQETQYF; DNA: TGTGCCAGTAGTATAAACCCTAGCGGGAGACTACAAGAGACCCAGTACTTC
J: TRBJ1-5; V: TRBV20-1; D: NA; size: NA; CDR3: CSASRGNQPQHF; DNA: TGCAGTGCTAGTAGGGGCAATCAGCCCCAGCATTTT
J: TRBJ1-1; V: TRBV4-2; D: NA; size: NA; CDR3: CASSQGRYKTEAFF; DNA: TGTGCCAGCAGCCAAGGGAGGTATAAGACAGAAGCTTTCTTT
J: TRBJ1-6; V: TRBV5-1; D: NA; size: NA; CDR3: CASRPTESYNSPLHF; DNA: TGCGCCAGCAGACCTACCGAGAGTTATAATTCACCCCTCCACTTT
J: TRBJ2-5; V: TRBV7-9; D: NA; size: few; CDR3: CASSLAGQQETQYF; DNA: TGTGCCAGCAGCTTGGCGGGACAACAAGAGACCCAGTACTTC
J: TRBJ2-7; V: TRBV5-1; D: NA; size: NA; CDR3: CASSLGGGLFSYEQYF; DNA: TGCGCCAGCAGCTTGGGGGGCGGCTTGTTTAGCTACGAGCAGTACTTC
J: TRBJ1-5; V: TRBV6-2/TRBV6-3; D: NA; size: NA; CDR3: CASSYLGVDQPQHF; DNA: TGTGCCAGCAGTTACCTGGGGGTGGATCAGCCCCAGCATTTT
J: TRBJ2-5; V: TRBV7-3; D: TRBD1; size: NA; CDR3: CASSLMGRGQGFPETQYF; DNA: TGTGCCAGCAGCTTAATGGGGAGGGGACAGGGTTTCCCAGAGACCCAGTACTTC
J: TRBJ2-7; V: TRBV6-5; D: TRBD2; size: NA; CDR3: CAGTRETSGSYEQYF; DNA: TGTGCCGGCACCAGGGAGACTAGCGGTTCCTACGAGCAGTACTTC
J: TRBJ1-3; V: TRBV27; D: TRBD1; size: NA; CDR3: CASSLSTGGRNTIYF; DNA: TGTGCCAGCAGTTTATCAACAGGGGGAAGAAACACCATATATTTT
J: TRBJ1-2; V: TRBV28; D: TRBD1; size: once; CDR3: CASSPRTGLYGYTF; DNA: TGTGCCAGCAGTCCGAGGACAGGTCTATATGGCTACACCTTC
J: TRBJ1-1; V: TRBV9; D: NA; size: NA; CDR3: CASSVGLGEGETEAFF; DNA: TGTGCCAGCAGCGTAGGGCTCGGGGAGGGCGAAACTGAAGCTTTCTTT
J: TRBJ2-7; V: TRBV12-5; D: NA; size: NA; CDR3: CASGLVLGSSYEQYF; DNA: TGTGCTAGTGGTTTGGTACTAGGCAGTTCCTACGAGCAGTACTTC
J: TRBJ1-5; V: TRBV2; D: TRBD1; size: NA; CDR3: CASREDRRSNQPQHF; DNA: TGTGCCAGCAGAGAGGACAGGAGGAGCAATCAGCCCCAGCATTTT
J: TRBJ2-7; V: TRBV2; D: TRBD1; size: once; CDR3: CARQLGTGIYEQYF; DNA: TGTGCCAGACAACTCGGGACAGGGATCTACGAGCAGTACTTC
J: TRBJ2-2; V: TRBV7-8; D: TRBD2; size: NA; CDR3: CASSSLQSSGYTGELFF; DNA: TGTGCCAGCAGCTCGCTGCAGTCTAGCGGCTACACCGGGGAGCTGTTTTTT
J: TRBJ1-4; V: TRBV9; D: TRBD1; size: NA; CDR3: CASSQSGTGGEKLFF; DNA: TGTGCCAGCAGTCAAAGCGGGACAGGGGGTGAAAAACTGTTTTTT
J: TRBJ1-3; V: TRBV18; D: NA; size: NA; CDR3: CASSPQVTVSSGNTIYF; DNA: TGTGCCAGCTCACCACAGGTGACAGTCAGCTCTGGAAACACCATATATTTT
J: TRBJ2-1; V: TRBV5-1; D: TRBD2; size: NA; CDR3: CASSLDTGGYNEQFF; DNA: TGCGCCAGCAGCTTGGATACGGGAGGCTACAATGAGCAGTTCTTC
J: TRBJ2-1; V: TRBV6-1; D: NA; size: NA; CDR3: CASSDGGGSAHEQFF; DNA: TGTGCCAGCAGTGATGGGGGCGGGAGTGCTCATGAGCAGTTCTTC
J: TRBJ2-7; V: TRBV11-3; D: NA; size: NA; CDR3: CASSLGGTLEQYF; DNA: TGTGCCAGCAGCTTAGGGGGGACTCTCGAGCAGTACTTC
J: TRBJ2-1; V: TRBV29-1; D: NA; size: NA; CDR3: CSAPGGGPHEQFF; DNA: TGCAGCGCCCCAGGGGGAGGGCCCCATGAGCAGTTCTTC
J: TRBJ1-2; V: TRBV18; D: NA; size: NA; CDR3: CASSPPGAPHGYTF; DNA: TGTGCCAGCTCACCACCGGGAGCGCCCCATGGCTACACCTTC
J: TRBJ2-2; V: TRBV9; D: TRBD2; size: NA; CDR3: CASSPLAGETGELFF; DNA: TGTGCCAGCAGCCCACTAGCGGGAGAAACCGGGGAGCTGTTTTTT
J: TRBJ1-2; V: TRBV5-4; D: NA; size: NA; CDR3: CASSFPTGTNYGYTF; DNA: TGTGCCAGCAGCTTTCCTACAGGAACTAACTATGGCTACACCTTC
J: TRBJ1-5; V: TRBV18; D: NA; size: NA; CDR3: CASSPKPGRGANQPQHF; DNA: TGTGCCAGCTCACCAAAACCGGGCCGAGGGGCCAATCAGCCCCAGCATTTT
J: TRBJ2-1; V: TRBV6-4; D: TRBD2; size: NA; CDR3: CASSPGLAGENEQFF; DNA: TGTGCCAGCAGTCCGGGACTAGCGGGAGAAAATGAGCAGTTCTTC
J: TRBJ2-5; V: TRBV9; D: TRBD2; size: NA; CDR3: CASSEAGGAGGNPFQETQYF; DNA: TGTGCCAGCAGCGAGGCAGGGGGAGCGGGAGGTAACCCTTTCCAAGAGACCCAGTACTTC
J: TRBJ2-7; V: TRBV3-1/TRBV3-2; D: NA; size: NA; CDR3: CASSQDPSNAYEQYF; DNA: TGTGCCAGCAGCCAAGATCCCTCTAACGCTTACGAGCAGTACTTC
J: TRBJ1-2; V: TRBV2; D: NA; size: once; CDR3: CASSEGRVGTYGYTF; DNA: TGTGCCAGCAGTGAAGGGCGAGTTGGGACCTATGGCTACACCTTC
J: TRBJ2-7; V: TRBV10-3; D: TRBD2; size: NA; CDR3: CAISDPGLVGYEQYF; DNA: TGTGCCATCAGTGACCCGGGACTAGTCGGTTACGAGCAGTACTTC
J: TRBJ2-1; V: TRBV2; D: NA; size: NA; CDR3: CASSVLVGNEQFF; DNA: TGTGCCAGCAGTGTCCTGGTGGGCAATGAGCAGTTCTTC
J: TRBJ1-3; V: TRBV5-1; D: NA; size: NA; CDR3: CASSLVGSGNTIYF; DNA: TGCGCCAGCAGCTTGGTAGGGTCTGGAAACACCATATATTTT
J: TRBJ2-7; V: TRBV5-1; D: TRBD1; size: NA; CDR3: CASSLEYRGYEQYF; DNA: TGCGCCAGCAGCTTGGAATACAGGGGGTACGAGCAGTACTTC
J: TRBJ1-2; V: TRBV14; D: TRBD1; size: once; CDR3: CASSPGGGYPNYGYTF; DNA: TGTGCCAGCAGCCCTGGAGGGGGCTATCCTAACTATGGCTACACCTTC
J: TRBJ1-4; V: TRBV14; D: TRBD1; size: NA; CDR3: CASSQFRTGRDEKLFF; DNA: TGTGCCAGCAGCCAATTTCGGACAGGGAGGGATGAAAAACTGTTTTTT
J: TRBJ1-1; V: TRBV18; D: NA; size: NA; CDR3: CASSSRQGSLGNTEAFF; DNA: TGTGCCAGCTCTTCCAGACAAGGCTCCCTAGGGAACACTGAAGCTTTCTTT
J: TRBJ2-1; V: TRBV13; D: NA; size: NA; CDR3: CASSLEGDPYNEQFF; DNA: TGTGCCAGCAGCTTAGAGGGGGACCCCTACAATGAGCAGTTCTTC
J: TRBJ2-7; V: TRBV28; D: NA; size: NA; CDR3: CASQMRSYEQYF; DNA: TGTGCCAGCCAAATGAGGAGTTACGAGCAGTACTTC
J: TRBJ2-5; V: TRBV6-5; D: TRBD1; size: NA; CDR3: CASSYRGQRPGTQYF; DNA: TGTGCCAGCAGTTACCGGGGACAGCGTCCGGGGACCCAGTACTTC
J: TRBJ2-1; V: TRBV9; D: TRBD2; size: NA; CDR3: CASSVGREYDEQFF; DNA: TGTGCCAGCAGCGTAGGGCGGGAGTATGATGAGCAGTTCTTC
J: TRBJ2-3; V: TRBV4-1; D: TRBD2; size: NA; CDR3: CASSQENLAGRTDTQYF; DNA: TGCGCCAGCAGCCAAGAGAATCTAGCGGGTCGCACAGATACGCAGTATTTT
J: TRBJ2-5; V: TRBV27; D: NA; size: NA; CDR3: CASSSWDKQETQYF; DNA: TGTGCCAGCAGTTCTTGGGACAAGCAAGAGACCCAGTACTTC
J: TRBJ1-3; V: TRBV14; D: NA; size: NA; CDR3: CASTRGYSGNTIYF; DNA: TGTGCCAGCACCCGAGGATACTCTGGAAACACCATATATTTT
J: TRBJ2-1; V: TRBV4-2; D: NA; size: once; CDR3: CASSQGSGTGNYNEQFF; DNA: TGTGCCAGCAGCCAAGGCTCCGGGACTGGAAACTACAATGAGCAGTTCTTC
J: TRBJ1-2; V: TRBV30; D: TRBD1; size: NA; CDR3: CAWSVAQGLRGYTF; DNA: TGTGCCTGGAGTGTGGCACAGGGGCTGCGGGGCTACACCTTC
J: TRBJ1-4; V: TRBV28; D: NA; size: NA; CDR3: CASSFRDAGEKLFF; DNA: TGTGCCAGCAGTTTTCGGGACGCGGGGGAAAAACTGTTTTTT